This entry features one TCR beta chain sequence. As yet, its antigen is unknown. The sample comes from a study of radiation and T cells in renal cell carcinoma. Regarding the study as a whole: From baseline, blood top tumor clonotypes peaked at 2 weeks post-radiation.

Generated by immunoSEQ multiplex PCR, the TCRdb table keeps only in-frame clones and is missing some. The table has 100,000 to 150,000 clones, 88% seen once; the top ten hold 5.5% to 6.5%. The time point denotes: blood 2 weeks post-SBRT. Sample treatment: 15 Gy SBRT to primary tumor, nephrectomy 4 weeks later. The sample was blood, taken from a patient whose treatment included radiotherapy and nephrectomy. The sequence came from a woman in her seventies with renal cell carcinoma.

CDR3 sequence: CASRRQLNTEAFF. The CDR3 DNA follows: TGCGCCAGCAGACGGCAATTGAACACTGAAGCTTTCTTT. V is TRBV5-1 and J is TRBJ1-1; D is unclear. The germline CDR1 and CDR2 sequences are SGHRS and YFSETQ. The CDR3 is 13 amino acids. The V gene lost 5 bases and the J gene lost 0 bases, with 8 bases spanning the gap.